This T cell receptor (beta chain) was retrieved from a study of blood T cell repertoires in COVID-19. Sequencing was performed with immunoSEQ multiplex PCR; in TCRdb, only in-frame clones are kept and a portion is missing. The table lists hundreds of thousands of clones, more than 70% of them singletons. The germline V and J ends were trimmed by 6 bases and 6 bases, with 6 bases remaining between them. The CDR3 has 11 residues. V gene TRBV12-3 or TRBV12-4 combines with J gene TRBJ2-1, with no clear D. The clonotype comes from an older woman with COVID-19, enrolled during active disease. The sequenced sample was peripheral blood. The CDR3 bases are TGTGCCAGCAGCCCCGGCAATGAGCAGTTCTTC. It is translated as CASSPGNEQFF.